The 9 T cell receptor beta chains below all came from one sample that was sequenced in a study of blood T cell repertoires in COVID-19. TCRdb's table, derived via immunoSEQ multiplex PCR, lists solely in-frame clones and lacks some. The data show about 73,000 clones, about 86% seen once. Material: peripheral blood. Every receptor here comes from a man in his forties or fifties with active COVID-19.

The chain links TRBV12-5 to TRBJ2-5; D ambiguous. The V and J ends lost 3 bases and 2 bases respectively, with 7 bases between them. This CDR3 has 13 amino acids. From germline, CDR1 is LGHNT and CDR2 FRNRAP. CDR3 in amino acids: CASGFSSQETQYF. Here the CDR3 DNA reads TGTGCTAGTGGTTTTAGCAGTCAAGAGACCCAGTACTTC.

The rearrangement links TRBV6-5 to TRBJ2-1, with 9 bases identical to TRBD2. The length of the CDR3 is 15 residues. Germline trimming cut 2 bases from V and 9 bases from J; bases unmatched to any gene: 8. Germline CDR1 MNHEY, CDR2 SVGAGI. DNA for the CDR3: TGTGCCAGCAGTTACCGCGGGAGGGCCTTGGGTGAGCAGTTCTTC. Protein sequence: CASSYRGRALGEQFF.

The genes are TRBV5-1 and TRBJ2-5, with D hard to call. V was cut by 3 bases and J by 5 bases, with 11 bases left in between. The CDR3 runs to 13 residues. The germline CDR1 and CDR2 sequences are SGHRS and YFSETQ. DNA of the CDR3: TGCGCCAGCAGCTCGCTAAGTTTGGAGACCCAGTACTTC. Translated: CASSSLSLETQYF.

The chain links TRBV6-5 to TRBJ1-2; TRBD1 aligns across 9 bases. With 0 bases clipped from V and 5 bases from J, the junction kept 4 bases outside the gene matches. The CDR3 extends over 15 amino acids. Germline assignment: CDR1 MNHEY and CDR2 SVGAGI. The CDR3 coding sequence is TGTGCCAGCAGTTACTCGACCGGGACAGGGTATGGCTACACCTTC. Amino acid sequence: CASSYSTGTGYGYTF.

V is TRBV4-2 and J is TRBJ2-2; 14 bases are a match to TRBD2. CDR1 is LGHNA, CDR2 YNFKEQ, per germline. The trim removed 5 bases at V and 1 base at J, leaving 9 bases unmatched. The CDR3 runs to 19 residues. CDR3 loop: CASSWGTSGSRGNTGELFF. The CDR3 bases are TGTGCCAGCAGCTGGGGGACTAGCGGGAGTAGGGGGAACACCGGGGAGCTGTTTTTT.

The rearrangement links TRBV6-4 to TRBJ2-7, with 7 nucleotides matching TRBD1. The CDR3 covers 13 residues. V dropped 4 bases and J dropped 2; count of bases not matched to a gene: 2. The germline V gene encodes CDR1 MRHNA and CDR2 SNTAGT. The CDR3 nucleotides read TGTGCCAGCAGTGGGGACAGCCCCTACGAGCAGTACTTC. Protein product: CASSGDSPYEQYF.

The chain recombines TRBV29-1 with TRBJ2-2, with 9 bases aligning to TRBD1. Germline CDR1 SQVTM, CDR2 ANQGSEA. The V segment lost 5 bases and the J segment 0 bases; nucleotides outside the gene matches: 1. This CDR3 is 14 amino acids long. The CDR3: CSVRTGANTGELFF. The CDR3 bases are TGCAGCGTTAGGACAGGGGCGAACACCGGGGAGCTGTTTTTT.

Only one count was recorded for this clone. In DNA, the CDR3 is TGTGCCAGCAAAGCCGGAGGCGGCGGAGATACGCAGTATTTT. Its protein product is CASKAGGGGDTQYF. The chain recombines TRBV6-6 with TRBJ2-3, with D possibly TRBD2 on 5 matching bases. CDR1 is MNHNY, CDR2 SVGAGI, per germline (reference sequence). V was trimmed by 7 bases and J by 5 bases, leaving 16 bases between them. This CDR3 is built from 14 residues.

This clone was seen a single time. The CDR3 reads CASRRSGNSYNEQFF. The CDR3 DNA sequence: TGTGCCAGCAGAAGGAGCGGAAACTCCTACAATGAGCAGTTCTTC. The chain uses TRBV2 and TRBJ2-1; D is perhaps TRBD2 (5 bases). V was cut by 6 bases and J by 0 bases, with 12 bases left in between. The CDR3 is 15 residues long. CDR1 and CDR2 from the germline V gene are SNHLY and FYNNEI.